Below, one TCR beta chain is given with its context. Its antigen is unknown. The data derive from a study of cytomegalovirus exposure and HLA in healthy donors. Clones were read by immunoSEQ multiplex PCR, and TCRdb kept only the in-frame ones, dropping some. The table has over 200,000 clones, almost 90% seen once. Findings and caveats of the study: Reports showed the classifier diagnosing cytomegalovirus status with high specificity and sensitivity. Three of the chains that were CMV-associated were confirmed in vitro to be specific for CMV antigens.

Separate from the roughly 630-subject first cohort was the 120-subject validation cohort, to which the donors belonged. This TCR derives from a woman between 18 and 30 years old in good health and CMV-seronegative. The sample consisted of PBMCs.

CDR3 nucleotides: TGTGCCAGCAGCTTGACAGGGAACTCCTACGAGCAGTACTTC. Residues: CASSLTGNSYEQYF. The genes are TRBV5-4 and TRBJ2-7, with D perhaps TRBD1 (6 bases). Germline CDR1 and CDR2: SGHNT and YYREEE (reference sequence). The CDR3 runs 14 residues. Trimming took off 1 base at V and 0 bases at J, with 8 bases between the two ends.